Below, one TCR beta chain is given with its context. Its antigen is still unknown. The sample originates from a study of chemoradiotherapy in HPV16-positive cancers. Study observations and caveats: Candidate HPV-specific clones and E7-related TCR motifs grew in tumor during treatment.

TCRdb keeps only in-frame clones here, not all; method: immunoSEQ multiplex PCR. This sample carries about 4,000 clones, 94% of them seen once, and the ten largest clones take 3.6%. CDR3 length equals 16 residues. CDR1 and CDR2 from the germline V gene are SGDLS and YYNGEE. Trimming pared 0 bases from V and 1 base from J, leaving 13 bases between. This material consisted of tumor tissue, taken from a patient who underwent chemoradiotherapy. The receptor was isolated from a human donor with HPV-associated anogenital cancer. This rearrangement joins TRBV9 to TRBJ1-1, with D unresolved. CDR3 amino acids: CASSVDTRDANTEAFF. The CDR3 DNA follows: TGTGCCAGCAGCGTAGATACCCGGGATGCGAACACTGAAGCTTTCTTT.